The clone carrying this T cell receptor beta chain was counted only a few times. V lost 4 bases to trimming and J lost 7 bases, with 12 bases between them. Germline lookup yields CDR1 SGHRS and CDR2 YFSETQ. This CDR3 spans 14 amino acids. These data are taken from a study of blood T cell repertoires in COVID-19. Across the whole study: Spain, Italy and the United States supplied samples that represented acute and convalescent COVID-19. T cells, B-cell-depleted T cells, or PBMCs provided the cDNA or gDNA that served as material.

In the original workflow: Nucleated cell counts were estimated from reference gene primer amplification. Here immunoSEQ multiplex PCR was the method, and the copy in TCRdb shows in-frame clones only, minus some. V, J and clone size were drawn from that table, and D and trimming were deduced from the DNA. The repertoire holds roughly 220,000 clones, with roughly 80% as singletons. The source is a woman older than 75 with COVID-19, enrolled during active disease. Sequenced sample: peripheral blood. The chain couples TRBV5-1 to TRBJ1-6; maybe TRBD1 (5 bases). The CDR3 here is CASSTQGDNSPLHF. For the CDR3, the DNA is TGCGCCAGCAGCACCCAGGGTGACAATTCACCCCTCCACTTT.